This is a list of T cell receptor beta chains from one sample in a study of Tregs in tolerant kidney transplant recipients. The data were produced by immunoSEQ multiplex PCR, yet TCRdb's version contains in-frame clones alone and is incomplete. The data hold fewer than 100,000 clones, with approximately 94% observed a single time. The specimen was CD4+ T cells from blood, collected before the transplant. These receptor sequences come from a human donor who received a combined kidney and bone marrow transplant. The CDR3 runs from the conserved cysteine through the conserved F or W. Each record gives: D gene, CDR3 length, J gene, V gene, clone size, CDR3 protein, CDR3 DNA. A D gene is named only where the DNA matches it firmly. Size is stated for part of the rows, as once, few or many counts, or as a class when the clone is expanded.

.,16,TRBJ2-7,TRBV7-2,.,CASSLSGGGNSYEQYF,TGTGCCAGCAGCTTATCCGGCGGCGGGAACTCCTACGAGCAGTACTTC
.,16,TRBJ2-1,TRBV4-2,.,CASSRLAGPDYNEQFF,TGTGCCAGCAGCCGCCTGGCAGGGCCAGACTACAATGAGCAGTTCTTC
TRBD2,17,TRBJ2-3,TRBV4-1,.,CASSHLLGTSGTDTQYF,TGCGCCAGCAGCCACCTACTGGGAACTAGCGGGACAGATACGCAGTATTTT
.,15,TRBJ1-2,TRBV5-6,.,CASSLLPPGAYGYTF,TGTGCCAGCAGCTTGCTTCCCCCGGGAGCCTATGGCTACACCTTC
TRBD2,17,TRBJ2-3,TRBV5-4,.,CASSVGLAGALTDTQYF,TGTGCCAGCAGCGTGGGACTAGCGGGGGCCCTCACAGATACGCAGTATTTT
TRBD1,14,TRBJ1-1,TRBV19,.,CASSRGQGRTEAFF,TGTGCCAGTAGCCGCGGACAGGGAAGGACTGAAGCTTTCTTT
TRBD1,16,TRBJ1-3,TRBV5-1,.,CASSLGGQTSGNTIYF,TGCGCCAGCAGCTTAGGGGGCCAGACCTCTGGAAACACCATATATTTT
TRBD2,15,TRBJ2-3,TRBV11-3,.,CASSLSAGATDTQYF,TGTGCCAGCAGCTTGTCAGCGGGGGCCACAGATACGCAGTATTTT
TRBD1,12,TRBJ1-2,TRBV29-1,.,CSAEGANYGYTF,TGCAGCGCCGAGGGGGCAAACTATGGCTACACCTTC
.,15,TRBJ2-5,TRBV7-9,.,CASSLDPAYQETQYF,TGTGCCAGCAGCTTAGACCCCGCGTACCAAGAGACCCAGTACTTC
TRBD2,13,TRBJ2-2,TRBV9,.,CASSQGGTGELFF,TGTGCCAGCAGTCAGGGAGGGACCGGGGAGCTGTTTTTT
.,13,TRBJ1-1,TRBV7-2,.,CASSFGRRAEAFF,TGTGCCAGCAGCTTCGGCCGGCGGGCTGAAGCTTTCTTT
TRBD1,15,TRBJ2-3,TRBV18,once,CASSPNRGSPDTQYF,TGTGCCAGCTCGCCAAACAGGGGGAGCCCAGATACGCAGTATTTT
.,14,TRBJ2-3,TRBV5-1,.,CASSSQGDTDTQYF,TGCGCCAGCAGCTCCCAGGGCGACACAGATACGCAGTATTTT
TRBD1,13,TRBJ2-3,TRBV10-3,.,CATGTGATDTQYF,TGTGCCACCGGGACAGGGGCCACAGATACGCAGTATTTT
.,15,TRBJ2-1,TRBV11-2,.,CASSPGEIEYNEQFF,TGTGCCAGCAGCCCCGGGGAGATAGAATACAATGAGCAGTTCTTC
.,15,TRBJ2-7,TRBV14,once,CASSQWRGSSYEQYF,TGTGCCAGCAGCCAGTGGAGGGGCTCCTCCTACGAGCAGTACTTC
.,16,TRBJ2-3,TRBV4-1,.,CASSQDATGSTDTQYF,TGCGCCAGCAGCCAAGATGCGACAGGTAGCACAGATACGCAGTATTTT
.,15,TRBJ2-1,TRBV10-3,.,CAISEARDINNEQFF,TGTGCCATCAGTGAAGCCCGGGACATAAACAATGAGCAGTTCTTC
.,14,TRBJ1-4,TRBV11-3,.,CASSLDRFNEKLFF,TGTGCCAGCAGCTTGGACAGATTTAATGAAAAACTGTTTTTT
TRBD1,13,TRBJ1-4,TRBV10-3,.,CAISDDRGQFLFF,TGTGCCATCAGTGACGACAGGGGTCAGTTTCTGTTTTTT
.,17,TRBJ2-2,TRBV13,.,CASSLPLRLYSTGELFF,TGTGCCAGCAGCTTACCCCTAAGACTCTATTCGACCGGGGAGCTGTTTTTT
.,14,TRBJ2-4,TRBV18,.,CASSPPTGLNIQYF,TGTGCCAGCTCACCGCCGACAGGTCTTAACATTCAGTACTTC
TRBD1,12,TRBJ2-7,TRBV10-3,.,CAIGTGDYEQYF,TGTGCCATCGGGACAGGGGACTACGAGCAGTACTTC
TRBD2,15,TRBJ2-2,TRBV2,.,CASSTSGGNTGELFF,TGTGCCAGCAGCACTAGCGGGGGAAACACCGGGGAGCTGTTTTTT
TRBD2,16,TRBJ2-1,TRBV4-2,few,CASSQEVGLAVGEQFF,TGTGCCAGCAGCCAAGAAGTGGGACTAGCGGTGGGTGAGCAGTTCTTC
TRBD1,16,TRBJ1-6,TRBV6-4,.,CASSKIRDRISSPLHF,TGTGCCAGCAGTAAAATCCGGGACAGGATAAGTTCACCCCTCCACTTT
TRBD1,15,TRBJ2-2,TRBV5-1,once,CASSGAGTVAGELFF,TGCGCCAGCAGCGGTGCCGGGACAGTGGCCGGGGAGCTGTTTTTT
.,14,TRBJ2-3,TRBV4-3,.,CASSQDRVGDTQYF,TGCGCCAGCAGCCAAGATCGGGTCGGAGATACGCAGTATTTT
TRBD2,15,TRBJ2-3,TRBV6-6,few,CASSYEGLGTDTQYF,TGTGCCAGCAGTTACGAGGGACTAGGCACAGATACGCAGTATTTT
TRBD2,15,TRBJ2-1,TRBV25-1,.,CASSKGLAGADEQFF,TGTGCCAGCAGTAAAGGGTTAGCGGGGGCGGATGAGCAGTTCTTC
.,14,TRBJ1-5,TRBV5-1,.,CASSLAGSNQPQHF,TGCGCCAGCAGCTTGGCCGGGAGCAATCAGCCCCAGCATTTT
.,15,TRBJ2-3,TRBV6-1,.,CASSEVRGVADTQYF,TGTGCCAGCAGTGAAGTCAGGGGTGTCGCAGATACGCAGTATTTT
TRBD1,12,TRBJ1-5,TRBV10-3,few,CAISTGDQPQHF,TGTGCCATCAGTACAGGGGATCAGCCCCAGCATTTT
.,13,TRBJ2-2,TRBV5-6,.,CASRGGNTGELFF,TGTGCCAGCAGGGGGGGGAACACCGGGGAGCTGTTTTTT
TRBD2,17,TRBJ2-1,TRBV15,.,CATSRDETSGSYNEQFF,TGTGCCACCAGCAGAGATGAGACTAGCGGGAGTTACAATGAGCAGTTCTTC
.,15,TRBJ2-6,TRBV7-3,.,CASSLIGAGANVLTF,TGTGCCAGCAGCTTAATAGGGGCTGGGGCCAACGTCCTGACTTTC
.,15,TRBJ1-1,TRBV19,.,CASIVTGGRDTEAFF,TGTGCCAGTATAGTCACGGGGGGCCGAGACACTGAAGCTTTCTTT
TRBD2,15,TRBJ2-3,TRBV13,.,CASLRLAGNTDTQYF,TGTGCCAGCTTGAGACTAGCGGGAAACACAGATACGCAGTATTTT
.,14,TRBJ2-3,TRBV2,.,CASIPGVKTDTQYF,TGTGCCAGCATTCCGGGAGTTAAAACAGATACGCAGTATTTT
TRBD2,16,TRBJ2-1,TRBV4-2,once,CASSQERTSGYNEQFF,TGTGCCAGCAGCCAAGAACGGACTAGCGGCTACAATGAGCAGTTCTTC
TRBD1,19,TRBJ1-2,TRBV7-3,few,CASSLGGGLRDFRLGGYTF,TGTGCCAGCAGCTTAGGAGGGGGCCTAAGGGACTTCCGACTAGGTGGCTACACCTTC
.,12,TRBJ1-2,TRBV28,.,CATTAGRAGYTF,TGTGCCACCACCGCCGGGCGGGCTGGCTACACCTTC
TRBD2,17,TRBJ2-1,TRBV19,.,CASSPWPSGGAHNEQFF,TGTGCCAGTAGTCCTTGGCCTAGCGGGGGGGCCCACAATGAGCAGTTCTTC
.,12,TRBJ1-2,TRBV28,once,CASSRVAGGYTF,TGTGCCAGCAGTCGAGTCGCGGGGGGCTACACCTTC
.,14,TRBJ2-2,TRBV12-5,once,CASGQGSNTGELFF,TGTGCTAGTGGTCAGGGTTCGAACACCGGGGAGCTGTTTTTT
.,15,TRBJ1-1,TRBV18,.,CASSLTGMPGTEAFF,TGTGCCAGCTCTCTTACAGGGATGCCGGGCACTGAAGCTTTCTTT
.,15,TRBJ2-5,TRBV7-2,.,CASSPFWQDQETQYF,TGTGCCAGCAGTCCGTTCTGGCAGGACCAAGAGACCCAGTACTTC
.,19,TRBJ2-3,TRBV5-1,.,CASSTGQGSAGGGTDTQYF,TGCGCCAGCAGCACTGGACAGGGTTCAGCGGGAGGAGGCACAGATACGCAGTATTTT
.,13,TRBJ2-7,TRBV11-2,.,CASSLSRAYEQYF,TGTGCCAGCAGCTTAAGCAGGGCGTACGAGCAGTACTTC
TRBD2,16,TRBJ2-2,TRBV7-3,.,CASGTSGDPRTGELFF,TGTGCCAGCGGGACTAGCGGGGATCCTCGGACCGGGGAGCTGTTTTTT
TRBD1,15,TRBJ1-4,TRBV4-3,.,CASSQLNDRVEKLFF,TGCGCCAGCAGCCAACTGAACGACAGGGTTGAAAAACTGTTTTTT
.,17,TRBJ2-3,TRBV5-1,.,CASMARGTSPFTDTQYF,TGCGCCAGCATGGCGCGCGGGACTTCACCCTTCACAGATACGCAGTATTTT
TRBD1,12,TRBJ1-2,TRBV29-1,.,CSVGQGNYGYTF,TGCAGCGTTGGACAGGGTAACTATGGCTACACCTTC
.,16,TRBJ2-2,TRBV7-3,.,CASSLLPGSNTGELFF,TGTGCCAGCAGCTTATTGCCAGGTTCGAACACCGGGGAGCTGTTTTTT
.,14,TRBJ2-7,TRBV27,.,CASSLSRGIGEQYF,TGTGCCAGCAGTTTATCGAGGGGGATCGGCGAGCAGTACTTC
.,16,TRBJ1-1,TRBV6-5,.,CASSYKRGARNTEAFF,TGTGCCAGCAGTTATAAACGGGGGGCAAGGAACACTGAAGCTTTCTTT
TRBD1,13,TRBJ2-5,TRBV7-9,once,CASSTRDRGTQYF,TGTGCCAGCAGCACCCGGGACAGGGGGACCCAGTACTTC
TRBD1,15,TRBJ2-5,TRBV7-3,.,CASSLRTGFQETQYF,TGTGCCAGCAGCTTAAGGACAGGGTTCCAAGAGACCCAGTACTTC
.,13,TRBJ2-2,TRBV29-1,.,CSFGTRSTGELFF,TGCAGCTTCGGGACACGGAGCACCGGGGAGCTGTTTTTT